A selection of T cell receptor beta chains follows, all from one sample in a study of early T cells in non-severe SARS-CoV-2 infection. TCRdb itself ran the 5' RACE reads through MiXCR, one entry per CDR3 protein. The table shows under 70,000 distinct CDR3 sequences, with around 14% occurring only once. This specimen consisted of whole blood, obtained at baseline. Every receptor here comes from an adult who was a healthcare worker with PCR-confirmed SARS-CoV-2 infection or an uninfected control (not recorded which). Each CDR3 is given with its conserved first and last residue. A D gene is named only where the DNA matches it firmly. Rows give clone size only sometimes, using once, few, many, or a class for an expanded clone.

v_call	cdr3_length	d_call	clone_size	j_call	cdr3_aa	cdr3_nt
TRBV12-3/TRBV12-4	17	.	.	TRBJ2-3	CASSLPPGTQSTDTQYF	TGTGCCAGCAGTTTACCCCCCGGGACTCAGAGCACAGATACGCAGTATTTT
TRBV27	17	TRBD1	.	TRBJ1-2	CASSSSTGGRSNYGYTF	TGTGCCAGCAGTTCATCGACAGGGGGCAGGTCTAACTATGGCTACACCTTC
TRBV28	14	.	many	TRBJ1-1	CASTMDSMNTEAFF	TGTGCCAGCACCATGGACAGCATGAACACTGAAGCTTTCTTT
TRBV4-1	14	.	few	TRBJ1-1	CASSQATAFPEAFF	TGCGCCAGCAGCCAAGCGACAGCCTTTCCTGAAGCTTTCTTT
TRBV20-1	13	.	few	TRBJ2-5	CSLWVAHQETQYF	TGCAGTCTGTGGGTAGCGCACCAAGAGACCCAGTACTTC
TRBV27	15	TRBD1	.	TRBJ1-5	CASSPLGQGNQPQHF	TGTGCCAGCAGCCCTTTGGGACAGGGTAATCAGCCCCAGCATTTT
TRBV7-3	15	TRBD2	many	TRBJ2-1	CASSLTPSGGNEQFF	TGTGCCAGCAGCTTAACCCCTAGCGGAGGCAATGAGCAGTTCTTC
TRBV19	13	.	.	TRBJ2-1	CASTSGQYNEQFF	TGTGCCAGTACCTCGGGCCAGTACAATGAGCAGTTCTTC
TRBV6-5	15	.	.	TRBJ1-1	CASSYSTERGTEAFF	TGTGCCAGCAGTTACTCGACAGAGAGAGGCACTGAAGCTTTCTTT
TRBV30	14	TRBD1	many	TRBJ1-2	CAWTLGTGNYGYTF	TGTGCCTGGACTCTCGGGACAGGGAACTATGGCTACACCTTC
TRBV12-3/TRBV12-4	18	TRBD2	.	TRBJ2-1	CASRYEVNPGLVYNEQFF	TGTGCCAGCAGATACGAGGTCAATCCGGGACTAGTCTACAATGAGCAGTTCTTC
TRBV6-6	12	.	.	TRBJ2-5	CASISGKEIQYF	TGTGCCAGCATTTCAGGGAAAGAGATCCAGTACTTC
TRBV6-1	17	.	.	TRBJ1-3	CASSDLPGVTSGNTIYF	TGTGCCAGCAGTGACCTACCAGGGGTGACCTCTGGAAACACCATATATTTT
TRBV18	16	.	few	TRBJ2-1	CATALGSSGPWNEQFF	TGTGCCACCGCTTTGGGAAGCAGCGGCCCCTGGAATGAGCAGTTCTTC
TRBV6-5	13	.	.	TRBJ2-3	CASSDPTSGTQYF	TGTGCCAGCAGTGACCCGACATCTGGTACGCAGTATTTT
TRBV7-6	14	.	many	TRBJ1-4	CASSLGGHNEKLFF	TGTGCCAGCAGCTTAGGGGGCCATAATGAAAAACTGTTTTTT
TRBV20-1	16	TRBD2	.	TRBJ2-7	CSARDPGTSGIYEQYF	TGCAGTGCTAGAGATCCAGGGACTAGCGGGATATACGAGCAGTACTTC
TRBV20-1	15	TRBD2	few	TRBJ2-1	CSARAIAGRSDEQFF	TGCAGTGCTAGAGCAATAGCGGGAAGGTCGGATGAGCAGTTCTTC
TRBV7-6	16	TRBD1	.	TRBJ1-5	CASSLAGTGLGQPQHF	TGTGCCAGCAGCTTAGCGGGGACAGGGCTGGGTCAGCCCCAGCATTTT
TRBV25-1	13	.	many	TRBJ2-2	CASSGREAGELFF	TGTGCCAGCAGTGGCAGGGAGGCCGGGGAGCTGTTTTTT
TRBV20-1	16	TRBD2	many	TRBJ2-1	CSARGLLTPNYNEQFF	TGCAGTGCTAGGGGACTATTGACTCCGAATTACAATGAGCAGTTCTTC
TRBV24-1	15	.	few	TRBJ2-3	CATSDLREQADTQYF	TGTGCCACCAGTGATTTGCGTGAGCAGGCGGATACGCAGTATTTT
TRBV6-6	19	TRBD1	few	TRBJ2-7	CASSYPPHSGQGTSYEQYF	TGTGCCAGCAGTTACCCGCCTCACTCGGGACAGGGGACTTCCTACGAGCAGTACTTC
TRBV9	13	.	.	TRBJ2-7	CASSLRDRTEQYF	TGTGCCAGCAGCCTTAGGGACCGTACCGAGCAGTACTTC
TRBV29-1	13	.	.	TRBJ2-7	CSVETKSSYEQYF	TGCAGCGTGGAAACCAAATCCTCCTACGAGCAGTACTTC
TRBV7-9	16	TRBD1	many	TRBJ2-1	CASTLRDWDRGNEQFF	TGTGCCAGCACTCTAAGAGACTGGGACAGGGGCAATGAGCAGTTCTTC
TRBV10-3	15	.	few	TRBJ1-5	CAISDQVSSNQPQHF	TGTGCCATCAGTGACCAGGTTTCTAGCAATCAGCCCCAGCATTTT
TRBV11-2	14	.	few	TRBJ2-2	CASSQTRGTGELFF	TGTGCCAGCAGCCAGACGCGGGGCACCGGGGAGCTGTTTTTT
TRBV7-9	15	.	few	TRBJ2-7	CASSLDGGSGSEQYF	TGTGCCAGCAGCTTAGATGGGGGATCGGGATCCGAGCAGTACTTC
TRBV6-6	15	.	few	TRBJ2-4	CASRSTGRPKNIQYF	TGTGCCAGCAGATCTACAGGGAGGCCCAAAAACATTCAGTACTTC
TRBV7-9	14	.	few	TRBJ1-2	CASSLFGTGSLDTF	.
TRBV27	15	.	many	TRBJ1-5	CASSLIRGNNQPQHF	TGTGCCAGCAGTTTAATTAGGGGGAACAATCAGCCCCAGCATTTT
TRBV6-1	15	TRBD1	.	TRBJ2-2	CASSAGQGNTGELFF	TGTGCCAGCAGTGCCGGACAGGGTAACACCGGGGAGCTGTTTTTT
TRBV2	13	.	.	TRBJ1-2	CASRLASNYGYTF	TGTGCCAGCAGATTGGCCTCTAACTATGGCTACACCTTC
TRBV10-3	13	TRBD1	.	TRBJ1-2	CAINAQGARGYTF	TGTGCCATCAATGCACAGGGGGCGCGGGGCTACACCTTC
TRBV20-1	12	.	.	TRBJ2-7	CSVTNNGYEQYF	TGCAGTGTGACGAACAACGGGTACGAGCAGTACTTC
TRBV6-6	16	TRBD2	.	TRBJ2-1	CASSLTGTSGMYEQFF	TGTGCCAGCAGTCTCACGGGGACTAGCGGGATGTATGAGCAGTTCTTC
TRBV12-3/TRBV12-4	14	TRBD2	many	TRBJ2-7	CASSTGTNSYEQYF	TGTGCCAGCAGTACCGGGACTAACTCCTACGAGCAGTACTTC
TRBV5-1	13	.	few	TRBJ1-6	CASSLVGNSPLHF	TGCGCCAGCAGCTTGGTCGGGAATTCACCCCTCCACTTT
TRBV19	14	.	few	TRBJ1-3	CASSWGTSGNTIYF	TGTGCCAGTAGTTGGGGGACGAGTGGAAACACCATATATTTT
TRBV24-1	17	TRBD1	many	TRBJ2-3	CATSDTDRAKGTDTQYF	TGTGCCACCAGTGACACGGACAGGGCGAAAGGGACAGATACGCAGTATTTT
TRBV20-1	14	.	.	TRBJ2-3	CSARNRVGTDTQYF	TGCAGTGCTAGGAACAGAGTGGGCACAGATACGCAGTATTTT
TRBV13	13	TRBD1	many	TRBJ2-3	CASTPTGSDTQYF	TGTGCCAGCACCCCGACAGGGTCAGATACGCAGTATTTT